This TCR beta chain is from a study of T cell responses to AZD1222 COVID-19 vaccine. As for the study in general: Second-dose intervals of approximately 4 or approximately 12 weeks were pooled.

The germline gives CDR1 SEHNR, CDR2 FQNEAQ (reference sequence). This CDR3 is built from 11 residues. The V and J ends lost 8 bases and 3 bases respectively, with 5 bases between them. Worth noting for this clone: The target antigen is unknown.

The study's findings and limits: Donors in the cohort were predominantly white British and more often female, and clonal diversity was possibly underestimated. Close to half of all spike-specific TCRs reportedly target regions of the variants that are unmutated.

Here immunoSEQ multiplex PCR was the method, and the copy in TCRdb shows in-frame clones only, minus some. Here the sample spans 150,000 to 200,000 clones, just under 95% being singletons. The V and J genes are TRBV7-9 and TRBJ1-3; D not resolved. Sequences were derived from peripheral blood, sampled on day 0 of AZD1222 vaccination. This clonotype was obtained from an adult in good health. The CDR3 bases are TGTGCCAGCCGTGATGGAAACACCATATATTTT. The encoded protein is CASRDGNTIYF.